This T cell receptor (beta chain) was sequenced in a study of blood T cell repertoires in COVID-19 (dated by TCRdb to 2018 to 2021). Concerning the study at large: The collaborator samples originated in the United States, Italy and Spain and spanned the acute and convalescent phases of COVID-19. Where available, HLA class I and class II types were taken from metadata supplied by the sample provider and were not determined by assay-based typing. Subjects who had been exposed to COVID-19, were actively infected with it, or had recovered from it provided the deeply sampled blood TCRbeta repertoires that made up the dataset. A de-identified subject ID, COVID-19 status, age in years and sex were almost always included in the sample metadata. The repertoires were released in a freely available public database intended as a resource for research on the immune response to SARS-CoV-2. The material from the prospective study consisted of cDNA or gDNA derived from T cells, B-cell-depleted T cells, or PBMCs. Samples were obtained from the ongoing ImmuneRACE study (first 160 participants) and from 1,200 or so subjects provided by 6 global collaborators.

TCRbeta CDR3 regions were amplified from genomic DNA using the immunoSEQ Assay, a bias-controlled multiplex PCR. The original pipeline was this. Within the assay, amplification of reference gene primers was used to estimate how many nucleated cells each sample contained. Sequence reads were collapsed and filtered to measure the absolute abundance of every unique TCRbeta CDR3 rearrangement. Productive Simpson clonality was computed per sample as the square root of Simpson's diversity index over productive rearrangements. The source is immuneACCESS, and TCRdb retained only in-frame sequences with V and J called. Part of the clones is not carried over; for the studies checked, unresolved V genes explain less than half of this, and the remainder is unexplained. That table furnishes V, J and clone size, whereas the DNA furnished D and trimming. The sample table contains nearly 200,000 clones; only one count was recorded for just under 85% of them. The ten largest clones capture more than 4.5% of the sample.

Each collaborating institution followed its own protocols to collect whole blood in K2EDTA tubes. Collaborator samples were shipped for TCRbeta analysis as frozen whole blood, isolated PBMCs, or DNA extracted from either sample type. General findings and caveats noted by the study authors: Clinical and demographic metadata were provided uncurated, with the amount varying by source and participant.

As regards this clone: Which antigen it targets is not known. Within one base of it there is no much larger clone, and no base qualities were kept.

The TCR was taken from a woman in her seventies with active or convalescent COVID-19. The sequenced material came from peripheral blood.

The sequenced DNA is TGTGCCAGCAACCGAGGGACTAGCGGGATGTACGAGCAGTACTTC. Translated, it reads CASNRGTSGMYEQYF. The V and J genes are TRBV3-1 (or the pseudogene TRBV3-2) and TRBJ2-7, with 13 central nucleotides matching TRBD2. The V end gives up 7 bases and the J end 4 bases, leaving 7 bases in the junction not matched to a gene. The CDR3, cysteine through phenylalanine, is 15 amino acids long. Only the CDR3 DNA is retained, 45 bases long and in frame from the first base. CDR1 LGHDT and CDR2 YNNKEL were looked up in the germline V gene (reference sequence).